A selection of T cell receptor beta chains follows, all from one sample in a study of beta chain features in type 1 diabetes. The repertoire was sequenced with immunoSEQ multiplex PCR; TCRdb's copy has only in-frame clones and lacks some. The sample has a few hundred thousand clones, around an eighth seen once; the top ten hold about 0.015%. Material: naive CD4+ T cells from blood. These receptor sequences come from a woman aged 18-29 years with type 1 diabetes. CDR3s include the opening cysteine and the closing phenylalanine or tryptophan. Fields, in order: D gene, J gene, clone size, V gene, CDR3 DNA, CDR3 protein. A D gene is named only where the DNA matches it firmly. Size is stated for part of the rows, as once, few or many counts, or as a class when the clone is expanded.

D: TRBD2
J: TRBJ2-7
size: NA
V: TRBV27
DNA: TGTGCCAGCGGCGGGAGGGGCGGAGACTACGAGCAGTACTTC
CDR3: CASGGRGGDYEQYF

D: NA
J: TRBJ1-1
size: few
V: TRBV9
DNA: TGTGCCAGCAGCCCGGGGGGAGGCACTGAAGCTTTCTTT
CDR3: CASSPGGGTEAFF

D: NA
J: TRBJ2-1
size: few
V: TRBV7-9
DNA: TGTGCCAGCAGTCCTACTAGAGGGAATGAGCAGTTCTTC
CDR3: CASSPTRGNEQFF

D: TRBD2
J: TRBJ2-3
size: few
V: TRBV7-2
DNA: TGTGCCAGCGGTCTAGCGGGAGGCACAGATACGCAGTATTTT
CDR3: CASGLAGGTDTQYF

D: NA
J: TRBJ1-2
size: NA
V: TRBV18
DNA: TGTGCCAGCTCACCGACGGACAGAGAAAATGGCTACACCTTC
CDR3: CASSPTDRENGYTF

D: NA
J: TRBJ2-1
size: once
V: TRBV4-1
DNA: TGCGCCAGCAGCCAAGCGGGGATCTACAATGAGCAGTTCTTC
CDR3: CASSQAGIYNEQFF

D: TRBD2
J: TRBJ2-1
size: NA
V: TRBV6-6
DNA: TGTGCCAGCAGTTACCGGACTAGCGGGAACAATGAGCAGTTCTTC
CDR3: CASSYRTSGNNEQFF

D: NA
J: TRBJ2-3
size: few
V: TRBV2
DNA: TGTGCCAGCAGTTCGACAGGCGGGGATACGCAGTATTTT
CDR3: CASSSTGGDTQYF

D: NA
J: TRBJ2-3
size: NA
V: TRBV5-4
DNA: TGTGCCAGCAGCCAGAAGTCTAGCACAGATACGCAGTATTTT
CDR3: CASSQKSSTDTQYF

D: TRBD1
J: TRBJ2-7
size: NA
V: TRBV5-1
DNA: TGCGCCAGCAGCTTGGCCGGGACAGGGACCCACGAGCAGTACTTC
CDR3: CASSLAGTGTHEQYF

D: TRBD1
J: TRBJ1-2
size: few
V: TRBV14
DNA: TGTGCCAGCAGCCCCCGACAGGGGAACTATGGCTACACCTTC
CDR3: CASSPRQGNYGYTF

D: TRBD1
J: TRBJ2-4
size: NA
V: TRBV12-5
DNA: TGTGCTAGTGGTCTATCGCCGGGACAGGGTGTAAGACTAGCCAAAAACATTCAGTACTTC
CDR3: CASGLSPGQGVRLAKNIQYF

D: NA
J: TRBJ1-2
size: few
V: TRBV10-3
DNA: TGTGCCACGAGGACAGTACTCTATGGCTACACCTTC
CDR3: CATRTVLYGYTF

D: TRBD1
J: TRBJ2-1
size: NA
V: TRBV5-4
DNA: TGTGCCAGCAGCGAGACAGGGAAGCTCTACAATGAGCAGTTCTTC
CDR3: CASSETGKLYNEQFF

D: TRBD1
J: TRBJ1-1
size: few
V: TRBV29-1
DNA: TGCAGCGCCAGGGGGGCGATCACTGAAGCTTTCTTT
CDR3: CSARGAITEAFF

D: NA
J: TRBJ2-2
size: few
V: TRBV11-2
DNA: TGTGCCAGCAGCTGGACAGAAAGCGGGGAGCTGTTTTTT
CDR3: CASSWTESGELFF

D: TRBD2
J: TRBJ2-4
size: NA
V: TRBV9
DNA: TGTGCCAGCAGCCCGCGACTAGCGGGAGGGCCTGCCGACATTCAGTACTTC
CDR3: CASSPRLAGGPADIQYF

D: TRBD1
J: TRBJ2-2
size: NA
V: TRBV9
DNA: TGTGCCAGCAGCGTAGGTGACAGGGGGCTAGGCGGGGAGCTGTTTTTT
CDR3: CASSVGDRGLGGELFF